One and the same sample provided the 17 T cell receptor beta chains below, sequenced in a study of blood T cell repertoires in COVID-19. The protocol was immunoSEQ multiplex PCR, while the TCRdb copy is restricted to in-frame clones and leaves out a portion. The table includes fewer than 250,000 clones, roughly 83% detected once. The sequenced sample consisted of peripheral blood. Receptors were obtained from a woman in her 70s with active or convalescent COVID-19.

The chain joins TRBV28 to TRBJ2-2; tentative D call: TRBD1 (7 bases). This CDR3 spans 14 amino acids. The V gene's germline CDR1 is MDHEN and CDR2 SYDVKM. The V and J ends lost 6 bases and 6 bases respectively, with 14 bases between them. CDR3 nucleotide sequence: TGTGCCAGCAGAGCCCAGGGGGGCGCCGGGGAGCTGTTTTTT. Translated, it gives CASRAQGGAGELFF.

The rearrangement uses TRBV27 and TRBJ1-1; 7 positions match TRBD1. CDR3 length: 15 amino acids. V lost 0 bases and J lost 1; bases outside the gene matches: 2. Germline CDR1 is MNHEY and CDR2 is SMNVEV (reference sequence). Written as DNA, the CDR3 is TGTGCCAGCAGTTTATCGCCAGGGGGGAACACTGAAGCTTTCTTT. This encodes CASSLSPGGNTEAFF.

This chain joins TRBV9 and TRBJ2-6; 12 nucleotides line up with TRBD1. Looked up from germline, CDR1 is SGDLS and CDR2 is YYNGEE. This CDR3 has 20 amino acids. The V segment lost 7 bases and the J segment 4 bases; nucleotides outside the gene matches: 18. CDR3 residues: CASSQTKPGQGASGANVLTF. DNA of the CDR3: TGTGCCAGCTCCCAAACGAAACCGGGACAGGGGGCATCCGGGGCCAACGTCCTGACTTTC.

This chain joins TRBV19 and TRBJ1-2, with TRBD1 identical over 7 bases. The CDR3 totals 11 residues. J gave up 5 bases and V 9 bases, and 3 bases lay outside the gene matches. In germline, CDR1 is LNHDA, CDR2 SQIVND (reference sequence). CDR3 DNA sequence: TGTGCCAGAGACAGGGTATATGGCTACACCTTC. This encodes CARDRVYGYTF.

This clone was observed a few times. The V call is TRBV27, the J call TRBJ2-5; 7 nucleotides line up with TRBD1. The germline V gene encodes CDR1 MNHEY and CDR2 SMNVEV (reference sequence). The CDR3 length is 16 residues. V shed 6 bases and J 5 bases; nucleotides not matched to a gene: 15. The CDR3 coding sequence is TGTGCCAGCAGCCCTAAGACAGGGAAGAGTGGGGAGACCCAGTACTTC. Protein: CASSPKTGKSGETQYF.

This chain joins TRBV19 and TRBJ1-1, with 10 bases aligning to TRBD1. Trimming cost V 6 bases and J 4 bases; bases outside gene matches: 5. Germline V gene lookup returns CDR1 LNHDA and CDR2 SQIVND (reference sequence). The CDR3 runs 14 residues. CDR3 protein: CASSVDRGSTEAFF. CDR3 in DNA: TGTGCCAGTAGCGTGGACAGGGGGAGCACTGAAGCTTTCTTT.

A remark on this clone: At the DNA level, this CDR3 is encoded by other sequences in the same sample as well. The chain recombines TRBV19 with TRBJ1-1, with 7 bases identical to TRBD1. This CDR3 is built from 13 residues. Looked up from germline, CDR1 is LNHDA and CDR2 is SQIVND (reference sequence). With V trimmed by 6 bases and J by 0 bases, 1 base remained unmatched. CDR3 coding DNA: TGTGCCAGTAGAGACAGGGTGAACACTGAAGCTTTCTTT. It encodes CASRDRVNTEAFF.

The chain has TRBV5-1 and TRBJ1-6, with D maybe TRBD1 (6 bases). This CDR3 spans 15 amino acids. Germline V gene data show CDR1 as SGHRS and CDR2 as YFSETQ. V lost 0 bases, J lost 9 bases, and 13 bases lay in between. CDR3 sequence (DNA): TGCGCCAGCAGCTTGGAGACGCAGGGGAGTTCACCCCTCCACTTT. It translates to CASSLETQGSSPLHF.

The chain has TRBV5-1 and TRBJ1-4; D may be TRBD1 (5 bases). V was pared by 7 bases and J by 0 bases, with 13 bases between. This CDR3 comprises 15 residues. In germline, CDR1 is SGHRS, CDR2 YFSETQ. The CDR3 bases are TGCGCCAGCGGGAGGGGCCCCCCAACTAATGAAAAACTGTTTTTT. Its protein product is CASGRGPPTNEKLFF.

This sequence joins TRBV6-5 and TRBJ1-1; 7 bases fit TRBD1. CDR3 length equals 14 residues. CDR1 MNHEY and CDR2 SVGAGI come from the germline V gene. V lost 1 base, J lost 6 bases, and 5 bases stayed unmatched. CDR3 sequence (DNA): TGTGCCAGCAGTTACTTTGACAGGGCCTCTGAAGCTTTCTTT. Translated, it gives CASSYFDRASEAFF.

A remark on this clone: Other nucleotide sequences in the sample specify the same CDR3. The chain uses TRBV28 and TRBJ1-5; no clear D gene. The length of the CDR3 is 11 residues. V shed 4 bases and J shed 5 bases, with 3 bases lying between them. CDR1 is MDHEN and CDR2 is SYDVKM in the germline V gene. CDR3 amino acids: CASSSYQPQHF. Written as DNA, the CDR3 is TGTGCCAGCAGTTCTTATCAGCCCCAGCATTTT.

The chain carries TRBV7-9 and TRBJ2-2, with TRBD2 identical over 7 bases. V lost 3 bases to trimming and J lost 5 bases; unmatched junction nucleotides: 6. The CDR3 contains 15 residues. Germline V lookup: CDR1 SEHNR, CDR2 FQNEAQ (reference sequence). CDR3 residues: CASSLQGGRTGELFF. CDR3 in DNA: TGTGCCAGCAGCTTGCAGGGAGGGAGGACCGGGGAGCTGTTTTTT.

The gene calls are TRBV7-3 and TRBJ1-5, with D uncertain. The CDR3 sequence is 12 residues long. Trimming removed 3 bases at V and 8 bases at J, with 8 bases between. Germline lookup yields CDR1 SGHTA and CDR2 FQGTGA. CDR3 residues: CASSFSIEPQHF. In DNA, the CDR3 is TGTGCCAGCAGCTTTAGTATTGAGCCCCAGCATTTT. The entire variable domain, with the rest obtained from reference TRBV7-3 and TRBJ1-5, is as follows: GAGVSQTPSNKVTEKGKYVELRCDPISGHTALYWYRQSLGQGPEFLIYFQGTGAADDSGLPNDRFFAVRPEGSVSTLKIQRTERGDSAVYLCASSFSIEPQHFGDGTRLSIL.

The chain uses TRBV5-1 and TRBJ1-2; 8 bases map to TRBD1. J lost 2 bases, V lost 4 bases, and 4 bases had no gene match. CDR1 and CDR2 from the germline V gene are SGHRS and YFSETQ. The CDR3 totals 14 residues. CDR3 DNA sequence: TGCGCCAGCAGCGAAGGGACAGGCAACTATGGCTACACCTTC. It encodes CASSEGTGNYGYTF.

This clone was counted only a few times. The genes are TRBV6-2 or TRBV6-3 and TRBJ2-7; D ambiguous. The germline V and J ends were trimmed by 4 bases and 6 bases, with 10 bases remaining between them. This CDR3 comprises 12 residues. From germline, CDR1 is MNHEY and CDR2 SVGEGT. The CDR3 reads CASSFTGGEQYF. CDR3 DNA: TGTGCCAGCAGTTTCACGGGTGGCGAGCAGTACTTC.

The CDR3 region has the DNA TGTGCCAGCAGTCCCGTTAACGCGGCGGCGGGAGGCTACACCTTC. Translating it yields CASSPVNAAAGGYTF. V usage is TRBV6-5 and J usage is TRBJ1-2, with D unclear. The CDR3 extends over 15 amino acids. The germline V gene has CDR1 MNHEY and CDR2 SVGAGI. V dropped 5 bases and J dropped 8 bases, with 21 bases sitting between them.

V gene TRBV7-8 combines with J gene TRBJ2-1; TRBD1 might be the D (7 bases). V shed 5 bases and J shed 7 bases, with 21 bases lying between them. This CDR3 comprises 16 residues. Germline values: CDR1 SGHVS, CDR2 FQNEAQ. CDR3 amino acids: CASSPFRGGAGNEQFF. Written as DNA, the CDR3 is TGTGCCAGCAGCCCGTTTCGAGGGGGCGCGGGGAATGAGCAGTTCTTC.